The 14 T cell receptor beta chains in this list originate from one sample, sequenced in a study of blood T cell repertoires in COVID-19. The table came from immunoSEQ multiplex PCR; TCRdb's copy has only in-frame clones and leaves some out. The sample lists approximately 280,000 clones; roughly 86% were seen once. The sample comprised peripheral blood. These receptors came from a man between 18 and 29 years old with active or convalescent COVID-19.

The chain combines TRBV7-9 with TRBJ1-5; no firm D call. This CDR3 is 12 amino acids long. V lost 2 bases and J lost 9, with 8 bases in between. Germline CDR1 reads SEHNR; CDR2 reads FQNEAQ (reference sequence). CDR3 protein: CASSLTGLPQHF. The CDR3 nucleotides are TGTGCCAGCAGCTTAACGGGATTGCCCCAGCATTTT. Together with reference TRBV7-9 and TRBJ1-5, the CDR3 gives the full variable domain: DTGVSQNPRHKITKRGQNVTFRCDPISEHNRLYWYRQTLGQGPEFLTYFQNEAQLEKSRLLSDRFSAERPKGSFSTLEIQRTEQGDSAMYLCASSLTGLPQHFGDGTRLSIL.

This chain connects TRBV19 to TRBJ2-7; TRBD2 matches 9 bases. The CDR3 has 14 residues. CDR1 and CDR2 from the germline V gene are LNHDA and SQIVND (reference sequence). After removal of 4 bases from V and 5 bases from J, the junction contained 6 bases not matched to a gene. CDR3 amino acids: CASSTWTSDNEQYF. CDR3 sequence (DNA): TGTGCCAGTAGTACTTGGACTAGCGATAACGAGCAGTACTTC.

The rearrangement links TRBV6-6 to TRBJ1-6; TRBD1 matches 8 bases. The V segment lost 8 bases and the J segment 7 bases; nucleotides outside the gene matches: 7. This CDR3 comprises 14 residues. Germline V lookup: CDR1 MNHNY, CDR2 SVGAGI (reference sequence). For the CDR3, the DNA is TGTGCCAGCGGGGGAGACAGGGGAAATTCACCCCTCCACTTT. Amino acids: CASGGDRGNSPLHF.

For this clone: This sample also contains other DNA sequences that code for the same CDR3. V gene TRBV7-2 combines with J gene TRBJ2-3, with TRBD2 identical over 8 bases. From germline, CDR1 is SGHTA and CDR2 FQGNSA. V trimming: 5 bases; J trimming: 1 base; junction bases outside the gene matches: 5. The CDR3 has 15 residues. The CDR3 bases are TGTGCCAGCAGCCTAACTAGCGGCGGCACAGATACGCAGTATTTT. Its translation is CASSLTSGGTDTQYF.

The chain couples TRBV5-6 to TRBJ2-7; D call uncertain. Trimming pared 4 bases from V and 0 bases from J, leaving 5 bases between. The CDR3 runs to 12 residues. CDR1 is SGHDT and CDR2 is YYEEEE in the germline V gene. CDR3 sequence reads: CASSTDSYEQYF. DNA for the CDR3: TGTGCCAGCAGCACTGACTCCTACGAGCAGTACTTC.

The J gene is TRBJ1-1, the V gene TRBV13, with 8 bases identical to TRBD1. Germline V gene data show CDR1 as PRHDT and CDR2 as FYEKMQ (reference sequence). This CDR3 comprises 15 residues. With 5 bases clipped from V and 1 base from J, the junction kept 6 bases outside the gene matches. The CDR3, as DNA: TGTGCCAGCAGCGCCGCCGGGACAGGGAACACTGAAGCTTTCTTT. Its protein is CASSAAGTGNTEAFF.

CDR3 sequence: CASSFRQYNEQFF. The DNA for the CDR3 is TGCGCCAGCAGCTTTAGACAGTACAATGAGCAGTTCTTC. This rearrangement joins TRBV5-1 to TRBJ2-1; D may be TRBD1 (5 bases). This CDR3 region has 13 residues. V shed 2 bases and J shed 4 bases, with 7 bases lying between them. The germline CDR1 and CDR2 sequences are SGHRS and YFSETQ.

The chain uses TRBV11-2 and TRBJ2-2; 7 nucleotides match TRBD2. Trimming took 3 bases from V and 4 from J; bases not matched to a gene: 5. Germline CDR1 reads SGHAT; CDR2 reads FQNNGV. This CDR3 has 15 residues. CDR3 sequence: CASSFASGPTGELFF. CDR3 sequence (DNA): TGTGCCAGCAGCTTCGCTAGCGGACCCACCGGGGAGCTGTTTTTT.

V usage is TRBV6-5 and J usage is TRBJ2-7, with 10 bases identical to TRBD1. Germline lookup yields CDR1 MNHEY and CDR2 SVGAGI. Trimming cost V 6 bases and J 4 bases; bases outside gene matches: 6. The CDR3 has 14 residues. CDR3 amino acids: CASRIDRGRYEQYF. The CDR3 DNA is TGTGCCAGCAGAATCGACAGGGGGCGTTACGAGCAGTACTTC.

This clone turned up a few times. CDR3 amino acids: CASSLGTGLYSPLHF. In nucleotides, the CDR3 is TGTGCCAGCAGTTTAGGCACAGGGTTATACTCACCCCTCCACTTT. The chain combines TRBV27 with TRBJ1-6, with a possible D match to TRBD1 (6 bases). V was cut by 2 bases and J by 10 bases, with 15 bases left in between. The CDR3 runs 15 residues. Germline V gene sequence: CDR1 MNHEY, CDR2 SMNVEV (reference sequence).

The CDR3 DNA sequence: TGTGCCAGCAGCGCGTACAAGTCGGCAGGCGGGGAGCTGTTTTTT. Protein product: CASSAYKSAGGELFF. The V call is TRBV7-2, the J call TRBJ2-2; no clear D. V lost 5 bases and J 7 bases, leaving 17 bases between the germline ends. CDR1 SGHTA and CDR2 FQGNSA come from the germline V gene. The CDR3 has 15 amino acids.

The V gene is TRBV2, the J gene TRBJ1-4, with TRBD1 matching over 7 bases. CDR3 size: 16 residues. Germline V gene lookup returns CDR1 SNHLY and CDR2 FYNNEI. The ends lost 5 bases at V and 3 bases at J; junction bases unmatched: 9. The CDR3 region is CASSYDRAQANEKLFF. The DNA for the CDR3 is TGTGCCAGCAGTTACGACAGGGCCCAGGCTAATGAAAAACTGTTTTTT.

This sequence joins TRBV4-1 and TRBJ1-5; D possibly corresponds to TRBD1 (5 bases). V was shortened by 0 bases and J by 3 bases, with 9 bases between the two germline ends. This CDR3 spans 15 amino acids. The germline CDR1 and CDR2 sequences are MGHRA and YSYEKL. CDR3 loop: CASSQEWGTNQPQHF. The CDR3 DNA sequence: TGCGCCAGCAGCCAAGAATGGGGCACCAATCAGCCCCAGCATTTT.

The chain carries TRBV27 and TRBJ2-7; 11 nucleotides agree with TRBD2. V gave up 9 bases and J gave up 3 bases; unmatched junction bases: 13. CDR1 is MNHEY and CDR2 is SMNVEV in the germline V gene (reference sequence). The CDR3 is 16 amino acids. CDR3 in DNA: TGTGCCAGTAGGACCGGGGTAGCGGGGGGGGTCTACGAGCAGTACTTC. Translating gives CASRTGVAGGVYEQYF.